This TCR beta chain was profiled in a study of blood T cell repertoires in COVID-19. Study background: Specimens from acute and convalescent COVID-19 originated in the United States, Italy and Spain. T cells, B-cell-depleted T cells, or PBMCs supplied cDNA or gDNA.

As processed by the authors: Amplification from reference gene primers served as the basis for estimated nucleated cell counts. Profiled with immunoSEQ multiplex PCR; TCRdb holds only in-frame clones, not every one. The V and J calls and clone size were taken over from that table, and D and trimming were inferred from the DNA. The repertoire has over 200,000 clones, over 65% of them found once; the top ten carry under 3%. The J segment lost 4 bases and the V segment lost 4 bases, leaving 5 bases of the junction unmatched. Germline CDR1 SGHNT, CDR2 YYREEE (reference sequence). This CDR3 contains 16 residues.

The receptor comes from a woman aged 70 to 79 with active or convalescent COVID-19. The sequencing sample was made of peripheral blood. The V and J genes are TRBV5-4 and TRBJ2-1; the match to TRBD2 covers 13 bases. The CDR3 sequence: CASSSGTSGTYNEQFF. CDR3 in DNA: TGTGCCAGCAGCAGCGGGACTAGCGGGACGTACAATGAGCAGTTCTTC.